The 22 T cell receptor beta chains listed next were all sequenced from one sample in a study of graft-versus-host responses after intestinal transplantation. TCRdb keeps only in-frame clones here, not all; method: immunoSEQ multiplex PCR. The repertoire consists of about 88,000 clones, with roughly 92% occurring once and the leading ten covering more than 0.3%. No antigen has been identified for these receptors. Source: unstimulated CD4+ T cells sorted from spleen or lymph node cells, taken before intestinal transplant. Every receptor here comes from a human donor who received an intestinal transplant.

The J gene is TRBJ2-3, the V gene TRBV5-1; the D is unclear. The germline CDR1 and CDR2 sequences are SGHRS and YFSETQ. Trimming cost V 4 bases and J 4 bases, with 10 bases left between them. This CDR3 is built from 13 residues. The CDR3 nucleotides read TGCGCCAGCAGCACCGGGCACCCAGATACGCAGTATTTT. Its translation is CASSTGHPDTQYF. The whole variable domain, filled in from reference TRBV5-1 and TRBJ2-3, reads KAGVTQTPRYLIKTRGQQVTLSCSPISGHRSVSWYQQTPGQGLQFLFEYFSETQRNKGNFPGRFSGRQFSNSRSEMNVSTLELGDSALYLCASSTGHPDTQYFGPGTRLTVL.

The chain joins TRBV5-1 to TRBJ2-1; 16 bases match TRBD2. The V gene's germline CDR1 is SGHRS and CDR2 YFSETQ. This CDR3 is 18 amino acids long. Losses at the gene ends were 4 bases for V and 3 bases for J; bases not matched to a gene: 7. CDR3 DNA: TGCGCCAGCAGCCCGGGACTAGCGGGAGGGCCGATCTACAATGAGCAGTTCTTC. It codes for CASSPGLAGGPIYNEQFF.

The CDR3 protein is CASSSTGGSRSYEQYF. CDR3 in DNA: TGCGCCAGCAGCTCGACAGGGGGCTCTAGGTCCTACGAGCAGTACTTC. This chain links TRBV5-1 with TRBJ2-7; 10 nucleotides line up with TRBD1. Germline values: CDR1 SGHRS, CDR2 YFSETQ. Losses at the gene ends were 3 bases for V and 1 base for J; bases not matched to a gene: 7. The CDR3 consists of 16 residues.

This chain links TRBV6-1 with TRBJ1-5; D gene ambiguous. V was cut by 5 bases and J by 6 bases, with 14 bases left in between. Looked up from germline, CDR1 is MNHNS and CDR2 is SASEGT. This CDR3 is built from 14 residues. CDR3 loop: CASSSSPPGQPQHF. The CDR3 DNA follows: TGTGCCAGCAGTTCTTCCCCACCGGGTCAGCCCCAGCATTTT.

V gene TRBV18 combines with J gene TRBJ2-7; possibly TRBD1 or TRBD2 for D (5 bases each). CDR1 is KGHSH, CDR2 LQKENI, per germline. The CDR3 extends over 14 amino acids. V was clipped by 6 bases and J by 3 bases, with 15 bases between them. DNA for the CDR3: TGTGCCAGCTCCCAGGGAACTAGTGTCTACGAGCAGTACTTC. Translating gives CASSQGTSVYEQYF.

The J gene is TRBJ2-7, the V gene TRBV5-6, with 10 bases identical to TRBD1. The CDR3 has 14 amino acids. V dropped 0 bases and J dropped 3; count of bases not matched to a gene: 0. Germline lookup yields CDR1 SGHDT and CDR2 YYEEEE. CDR3 residues: CASSLGTGGYEQYF. CDR3 nucleotides: TGTGCCAGCAGCTTGGGGACAGGGGGCTACGAGCAGTACTTC.

The chain combines TRBV15 with TRBJ1-2, with 7 bases that match TRBD1. The CDR3 runs to 15 residues. The J segment lost 2 bases and the V segment lost 1 base, leaving 4 bases of the junction unmatched. Germline V gives CDR1 LNHNV, CDR2 YYDKDF (reference sequence). This CDR3 reads CATSRGGTANYGYTF. Here the CDR3 DNA reads TGTGCCACCAGCAGAGGTGGGACAGCAAACTATGGCTACACCTTC.

This sequence joins TRBV19 and TRBJ1-3; D is unresolved. CDR1 is LNHDA and CDR2 is SQIVND in the germline V gene (reference sequence). V was shortened by 5 bases and J by 0 bases, with 11 bases between the two germline ends. CDR3 size: 15 residues. The CDR3 region is CASSGEALSGNTIYF. As DNA, the CDR3 is TGTGCCAGTAGTGGCGAGGCGCTCTCTGGAAACACCATATATTTT.

This sequence joins TRBV29-1 and TRBJ2-7; D may match TRBD1 or TRBD2 (5 bases each). Germline CDR1 SQVTM, CDR2 ANQGSEA. This CDR3 is built from 15 residues. Trimming left V 3 bases short and J 5 bases short, with 20 bases between. CDR3 protein: CSVEKTRDGANEQYF. The CDR3 DNA reads as TGCAGCGTTGAGAAGACGAGGGACGGAGCAAACGAGCAGTACTTC.

The chain uses TRBV29-1 and TRBJ2-1, with 7 nucleotides matching TRBD2. Per germline, CDR1 SQVTM and CDR2 ANQGSEA. The CDR3 totals 14 residues. V shed 7 bases and J 4 bases; nucleotides not matched to a gene: 10. The DNA for the CDR3 is TGCAGCGCTGGACTAGTGGGAGTGTACAATGAGCAGTTCTTC. This gives the protein CSAGLVGVYNEQFF.

V is TRBV15 and J is TRBJ2-7; D is perhaps TRBD1 or TRBD2 (5 bases each). With 3 bases removed from V and 3 bases from J, the gap between germline ends came to 9 bases. This CDR3 is 13 amino acids long. Germline CDR1 reads LNHNV; CDR2 reads YYDKDF (reference sequence). In DNA, the CDR3 is TGTGCCACCAGCAGGGGACGGGACTACGAGCAGTACTTC. Its translation is CATSRGRDYEQYF.

The chain employs TRBV7-8 and TRBJ1-1, with D maybe TRBD1 (5 bases). CDR3 size: 13 residues. The germline CDR1 and CDR2 sequences are SGHVS and FQNEAQ. V gave up 2 bases and J gave up 3 bases, with 7 bases separating them. The CDR3, as DNA: TGTGCCAGCAGCTTACAGGGCTACACTGAAGCTTTCTTT. Translated, it gives CASSLQGYTEAFF. Full variable domain (remainder filled in from reference TRBV7-8 and TRBJ1-1): GAGVSQSPRYKVAKRGQDVALRCDPISGHVSLFWYQQALGQGPEFLTYFQNEAQLDKSGLPSDRFFAERPEGSVSTLKIQRTQQEDSAVYLCASSLQGYTEAFFGQGTRLTVV.

As regards this clone: The identical CDR3 is also encoded by other nucleotide sequences in the sample. The gene calls are TRBV27 and TRBJ2-3, with no clear D. Germline-derived CDR1 and CDR2 are MNHEY and SMNVEV (reference sequence). V lost 2 bases, J lost 4 bases, and 7 bases lay in between. The CDR3 is 13 residues long. The CDR3 DNA sequence: TGTGCCAGCAGTTTAGGTCGCTCAGATACGCAGTATTTT. It is translated as CASSLGRSDTQYF.

This chain joins TRBV6-6 and TRBJ2-3, with D uncertain. Germline V gene lookup returns CDR1 MNHNY and CDR2 SVGAGI (reference sequence). The CDR3 is 14 residues long. Trimming took off 2 bases at V and 4 bases at J, with 10 bases between the two ends. CDR3 in amino acids: CASSYQAGPDTQYF. For the CDR3, the DNA is TGTGCCAGCAGTTACCAGGCAGGTCCAGATACGCAGTATTTT.

This clone was counted only a few times. The rearrangement uses TRBV18 and TRBJ2-1, with 11 bases identical to TRBD2. Germline V lookup: CDR1 KGHSH, CDR2 LQKENI. V lost 4 bases to trimming and J lost 5 bases; unmatched junction nucleotides: 4. The CDR3 is 15 amino acids. The CDR3 protein is CASSQTTSGDNEQFF. The DNA for the CDR3 is TGTGCCAGCTCACAAACGACTAGCGGGGACAATGAGCAGTTCTTC. Variable domain in full (rest from reference TRBV18 and TRBJ2-1): NAGVMQNPRHLVRRRGQEARLRCSPMKGHSHVYWYRQLPEEGLKFMVYLQKENIIDESGMPKERFSAEFPKEGPSILRIQQVVRGDSAAYFCASSQTTSGDNEQFFGPGTRLTVL.

V usage is TRBV6-6 and J usage is TRBJ1-3; possible D gene TRBD1, 6 bases. The CDR3 sequence is 15 residues long. Trimming removed 2 bases from V and 0 bases from J, with 8 bases in between. Germline loops: CDR1 MNHNY, CDR2 SVGAGI (reference sequence). The CDR3 DNA reads as TGTGCCAGCAGTTACCCGGACAGCTCTGGAAACACCATATATTTT. Protein: CASSYPDSSGNTIYF.

Details on this clone: Different DNA sequences within this sample yield the same CDR3. The gene calls are TRBV19 and TRBJ1-4, with 11 bases fitting TRBD1. The V segment lost 4 bases and the J segment 7 bases; nucleotides outside the gene matches: 8. This CDR3 is built from 16 residues. Germline V CDR1 and CDR2: LNHDA, SQIVND (reference sequence). The CDR3 region is CASSKGQGEAAEKLFF. The CDR3 DNA reads as TGTGCCAGTAGTAAGGGACAGGGGGAGGCGGCTGAAAAACTGTTTTTT.

This sequence joins TRBV5-1 and TRBJ2-7; no definite D call. The CDR3 spans 14 residues. The germline V gene encodes CDR1 SGHRS and CDR2 YFSETQ. Trimming took off 5 bases at V and 0 bases at J, with 12 bases between the two ends. Here the CDR3 reads CASRDQAYSYEQYF. Here the CDR3 DNA reads TGCGCCAGCAGGGATCAGGCCTACTCCTACGAGCAGTACTTC.

V gene TRBV7-6 combines with J gene TRBJ2-5; perhaps TRBD1 as D (6 bases). The V gene lost 3 bases and the J gene lost 5 bases, with 19 bases spanning the gap. Germline V gene lookup returns CDR1 SGHVS and CDR2 FNYEAQ. The CDR3 length is 16 residues. CDR3 DNA: TGTGCCAGCAGCTTTCCTAGTAACAGGGTTTCGGAGACCCAGTACTTC. This gives the protein CASSFPSNRVSETQYF.

The rearrangement joins TRBV7-9 to TRBJ2-1; a weak D match, TRBD1 (5 bases). Per germline, CDR1 SEHNR and CDR2 FQNEAQ (reference sequence). Between the trimmed V and J ends, which lost 2 bases and 6 bases, there was a span of 5 bases. This CDR3 spans 12 amino acids. CDR3 loop: CASSLTGNEQFF. The CDR3, as DNA: TGTGCCAGCAGCTTAACAGGCAATGAGCAGTTCTTC.

The chain couples TRBV7-6 to TRBJ2-5; D may be TRBD1 (5 bases). CDR3 size: 14 residues. Trimming took 1 base from V and 5 from J, leaving 11 bases between them. Germline CDR1 is SGHVS and CDR2 is FNYEAQ. As DNA, the CDR3 is TGTGCCAGCAGCTTAGGGGCAGGGCCGGAGACCCAGTACTTC. Protein: CASSLGAGPETQYF.

The genes are TRBV28 and TRBJ2-5, with TRBD2 matching over 7 bases. The CDR3 has 14 residues. Trimming cost V 4 bases and J 4 bases; bases outside gene matches: 6. In germline, CDR1 is MDHEN, CDR2 SYDVKM. CDR3 residues: CASSWGGVGETQYF. The CDR3 DNA is TGTGCCAGCAGTTGGGGAGGGGTGGGAGAGACCCAGTACTTC.